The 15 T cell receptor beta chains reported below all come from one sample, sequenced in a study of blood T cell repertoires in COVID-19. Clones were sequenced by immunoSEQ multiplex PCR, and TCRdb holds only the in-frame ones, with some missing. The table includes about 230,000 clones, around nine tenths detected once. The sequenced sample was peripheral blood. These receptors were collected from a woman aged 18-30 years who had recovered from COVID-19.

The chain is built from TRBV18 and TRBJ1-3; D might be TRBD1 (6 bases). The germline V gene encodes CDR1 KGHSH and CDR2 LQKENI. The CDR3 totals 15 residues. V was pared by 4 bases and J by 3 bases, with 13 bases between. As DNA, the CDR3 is TGTGCCAGCTCACTCTCGGGGGGACATGGAAACACCATATATTTT. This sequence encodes CASSLSGGHGNTIYF.

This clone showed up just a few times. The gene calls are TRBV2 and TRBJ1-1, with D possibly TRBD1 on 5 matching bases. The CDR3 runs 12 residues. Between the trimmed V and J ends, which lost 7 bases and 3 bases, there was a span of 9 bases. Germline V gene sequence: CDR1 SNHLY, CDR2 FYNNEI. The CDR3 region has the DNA TGTGCCAGCAAGGCACAGGACACTGAAGCTTTCTTT. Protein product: CASKAQDTEAFF.

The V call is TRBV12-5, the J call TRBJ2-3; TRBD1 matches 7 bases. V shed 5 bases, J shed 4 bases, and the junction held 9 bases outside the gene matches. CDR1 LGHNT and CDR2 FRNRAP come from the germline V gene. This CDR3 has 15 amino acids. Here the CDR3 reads CASGNSGTASDTQYF. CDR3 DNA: TGTGCTAGTGGTAACTCCGGGACAGCCTCAGATACGCAGTATTTT.

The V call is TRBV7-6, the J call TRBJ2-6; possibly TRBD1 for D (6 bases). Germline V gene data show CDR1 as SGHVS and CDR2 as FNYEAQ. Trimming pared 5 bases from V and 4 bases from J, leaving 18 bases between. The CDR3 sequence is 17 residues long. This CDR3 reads CASSPTGHPSGANVLTF. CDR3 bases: TGTGCCAGCAGCCCAACGGGACACCCATCAGGGGCCAACGTCCTGACTTTC.

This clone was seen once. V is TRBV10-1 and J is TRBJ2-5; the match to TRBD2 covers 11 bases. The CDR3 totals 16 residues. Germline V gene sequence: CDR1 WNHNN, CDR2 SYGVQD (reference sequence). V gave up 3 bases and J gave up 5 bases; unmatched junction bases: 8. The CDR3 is CASSDSTSGGRETQYF. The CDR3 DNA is TGCGCCAGCAGTGACTCTACTAGCGGGGGCAGGGAGACCCAGTACTTC.

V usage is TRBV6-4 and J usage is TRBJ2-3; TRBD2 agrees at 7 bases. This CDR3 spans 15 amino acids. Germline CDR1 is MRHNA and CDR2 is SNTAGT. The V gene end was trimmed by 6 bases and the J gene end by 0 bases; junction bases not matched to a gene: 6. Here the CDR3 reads CASRISGLSTDTQYF. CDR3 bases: TGTGCCAGCAGGATTAGCGGGCTTAGCACAGATACGCAGTATTTT.

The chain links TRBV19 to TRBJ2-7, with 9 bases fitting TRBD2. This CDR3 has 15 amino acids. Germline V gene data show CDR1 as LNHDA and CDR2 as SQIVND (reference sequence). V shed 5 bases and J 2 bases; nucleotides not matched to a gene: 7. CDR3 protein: CASSFTSGFTYEQYF. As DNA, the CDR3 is TGTGCCAGTAGTTTCACTAGCGGGTTTACCTACGAGCAGTACTTC.

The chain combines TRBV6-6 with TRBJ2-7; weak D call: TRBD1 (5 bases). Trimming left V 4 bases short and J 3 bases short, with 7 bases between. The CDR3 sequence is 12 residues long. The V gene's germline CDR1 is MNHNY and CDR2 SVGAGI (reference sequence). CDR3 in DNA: TGTGCCAGCAGTTTTACAGGCTACGAGCAGTACTTC. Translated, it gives CASSFTGYEQYF.

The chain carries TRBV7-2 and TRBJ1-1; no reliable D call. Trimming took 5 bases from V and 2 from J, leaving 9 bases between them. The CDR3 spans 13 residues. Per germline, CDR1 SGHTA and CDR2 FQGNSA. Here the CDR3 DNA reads TGTGCCAGCAGCGAACACATAAACACTGAAGCTTTCTTT. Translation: CASSEHINTEAFF.

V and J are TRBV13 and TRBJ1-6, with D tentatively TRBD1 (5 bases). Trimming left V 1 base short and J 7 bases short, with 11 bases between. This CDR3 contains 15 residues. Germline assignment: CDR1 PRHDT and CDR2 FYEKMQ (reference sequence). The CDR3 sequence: CASSLAGHLNSPLHF. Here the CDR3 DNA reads TGTGCCAGCAGCTTAGCCGGACACCTAAATTCACCCCTCCACTTT. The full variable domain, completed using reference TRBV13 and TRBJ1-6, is AAGVIQSPRHLIKEKRETATLKCYPIPRHDTVYWYQQGPGQDPQFLISFYEKMQSDKGSIPDRFSAQQFSDYHSELNMSSLELGDSALYFCASSLAGHLNSPLHFGNGTRLTVT.

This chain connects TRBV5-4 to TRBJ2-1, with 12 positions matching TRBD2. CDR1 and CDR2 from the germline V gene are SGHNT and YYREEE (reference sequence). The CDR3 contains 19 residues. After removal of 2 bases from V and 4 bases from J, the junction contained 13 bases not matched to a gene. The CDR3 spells CASSFETSGSWWVYNEQFF. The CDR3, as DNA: TGTGCCAGCAGCTTCGAGACTAGCGGGAGTTGGTGGGTTTACAATGAGCAGTTCTTC.

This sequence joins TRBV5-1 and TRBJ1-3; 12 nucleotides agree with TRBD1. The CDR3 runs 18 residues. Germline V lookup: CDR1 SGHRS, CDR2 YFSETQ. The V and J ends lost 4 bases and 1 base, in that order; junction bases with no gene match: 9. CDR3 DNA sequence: TGCGCCAGCAGCAGGACGGGACAGGGGGCTATATCTGGAAACACCATATATTTT. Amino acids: CASSRTGQGAISGNTIYF.

The chain's CDR3 is CASSVGAGRGNIQYF. CDR3 in DNA: TGTGCCAGCAGCGTAGGGGCAGGGCGGGGAAACATTCAGTACTTC. This chain uses TRBV9 with TRBJ2-4; tentatively, D is TRBD2 (6 bases). Germline V gene lookup returns CDR1 SGDLS and CDR2 YYNGEE. The CDR3 spans 15 residues. V lost 0 bases and J 6 bases, leaving 13 bases between the germline ends.

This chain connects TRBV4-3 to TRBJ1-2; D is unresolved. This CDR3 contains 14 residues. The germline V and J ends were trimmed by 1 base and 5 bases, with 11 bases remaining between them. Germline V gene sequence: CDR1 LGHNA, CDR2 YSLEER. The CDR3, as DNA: TGCGCCAGCAGCCAAGGGGTAGCGGGGTATGGCTACACCTTC. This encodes CASSQGVAGYGYTF.

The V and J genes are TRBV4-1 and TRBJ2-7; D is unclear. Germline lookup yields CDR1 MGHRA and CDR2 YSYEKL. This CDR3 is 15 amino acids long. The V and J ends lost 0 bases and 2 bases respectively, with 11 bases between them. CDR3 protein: CASSQETSVPYEQYF. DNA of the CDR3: TGCGCCAGCAGCCAAGAAACTTCGGTCCCCTACGAGCAGTACTTC.